There are many counts of the clone carrying this TCR beta chain. What it binds is not known. The data originate from a study of glioma-infiltrating T cells. Study-level points and caveats: Tissue-blood divergence was below expectation in non-neoplastic patients, above in gliomas. Very few CDR3 sequences were shared between tissue and blood.

TCR alpha and beta CDR3 regions were amplified from RNA using iRepertoire nested multiplex PCR. One-step reverse transcription and amplification started from around 100-400 ng of tissue mRNA or PBMC total RNA. A single record per CDR3 protein comes from TCRdb applying MiXCR to the multiplex PCR reads. The table records 100,000 to 150,000 distinct CDR3 sequences, about 22% of them present only once. Germline V gives CDR1 KGHDR, CDR2 SFDVKD. The CDR3 consists of 16 residues. Trimming left V 3 bases short and J 0 bases short, with 12 bases between. The rearrangement joins TRBV24-1 to TRBJ2-3; tentative D call: TRBD1 (6 bases). What was sequenced was glioma tissue, nonneoplastic brain tissue, or PBMCs (not recorded which). The sequence was collected from a human donor with low-grade glioma or glioblastoma, undergoing nonglioma brain surgery, or in good health (not recorded which). For the CDR3, the DNA is TGTGCCACCAGTGATATCAGGGGAACTAGCACAGATACGCAGTATTTT. As protein: CATSDIRGTSTDTQYF.